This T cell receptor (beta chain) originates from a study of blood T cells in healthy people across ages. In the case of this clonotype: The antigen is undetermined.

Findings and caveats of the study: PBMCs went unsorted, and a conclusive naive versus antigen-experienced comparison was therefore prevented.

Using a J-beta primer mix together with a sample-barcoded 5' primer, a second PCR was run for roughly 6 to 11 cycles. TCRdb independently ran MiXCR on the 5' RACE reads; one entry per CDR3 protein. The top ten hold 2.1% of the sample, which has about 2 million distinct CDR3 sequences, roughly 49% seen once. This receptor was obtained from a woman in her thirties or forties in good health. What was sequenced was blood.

The CDR3 sequence is CSVTERVRVNYGYTF. As DNA, the CDR3 is TGCAGCGTCACGGAGAGGGTGAGGGTGAACTATGGCTACACCTTC. The genes are TRBV29-1 and TRBJ1-2; D gene uncertain. Germline CDR1 SQVTM, CDR2 ANQGSEA. This CDR3 contains 15 residues. V was clipped by 6 bases and J by 2 bases, with 19 bases between them.